This note documents a single T cell receptor (beta chain) sequence. This clone was counted a few times. It lacks a known antigen. Base quality data are lacking; no much larger clone is found one base away. Preparation of the library involved the immunoSEQ multiplex PCR assay. A mixture of 60 forward primers for TCR Vbeta segments and 13 reverse primers for TCR Jbeta segments was used in the multiplex PCR. A multiplex PCR assay on genomic DNA amplified the CDR3 region of rearranged TCR beta genes. The amplified TCR beta libraries were sequenced on the Illumina HiSeq System as 87-base-pair reads. Under the source paper's analysis protocol: A later analysis counted approximately 74 million unique TCR beta chains across the 500 to 850 repertoires, and 9 million to 14 million of these chains were shared by at least two donors. Raw reads were error-corrected and collapsed into unique sequences with a nearest-neighbor algorithm that merged closely related sequences to remove PCR and sequencing errors. CDR3 sequences were aligned to IMGT reference sequences to assign V, D and J gene segments. For a sequence to be retained, a match of at least six nucleotides was required to both a V gene segment and a J gene segment. A rearrangement counted as productive if the CDR3 had no stop codons and remained in frame with V and J, and every other rearrangement counted as non-productive. Following IMGT convention, CDR3 was defined as the stretch from the second conserved V-encoded cysteine up to the conserved J-encoded phenylalanine. The earlier analysis of approximately 500 of the donors excluded sequences that lacked an unambiguous match to a single V gene segment. An earlier analysis of 587 of the donors classified V segments as functional when productive rearrangements were above 56.7% and as segregating when the standard deviation between donors was above 5%. A statistical classification framework was developed to diagnose cytomegalovirus status using the catalog of TCR beta chain sequences. In a later analysis, TCR nucleotide sequences were compared against IMGT/GENE-DB human TR gene sequences so that V and J genes could be assigned. In a later analysis, CDR3 sequences and most-parsimonious VDJ recombination scenarios were assigned using the TCRdist pipeline. In a later analysis, each TCR beta chain was defined by its CDR3 amino acid sequence together with its V-gene family, and reads without a unique V-gene family were excluded. As a way to deal with suspected cross-contamination and a sequencing artifact, a later analysis dropped approximately 590 nucleotide sequences that were highly shared and had low generation probability. In a later analysis, a clonal expansion index was calculated for each public chain from normalized within-repertoire ranks of inferred template counts. In a later analysis, generation probabilities were computed with a VDJ recombination model fitted to out-of-frame rearrangements, and the resulting probabilities were checked against IGoR. Hypergeometric tests were used in a later analysis to score TCR-TCR, TCR-HLA and TCR-CMV co-occurrence, with a repertoire-size bias correction applied to the TCR pairs. To estimate false discovery rates, a later analysis permuted the HLA or CMV assignments 20 times. In a later analysis, co-occurring TCRs were grouped with DBSCAN, and TCRdist sequence similarity was added when clustering was performed within HLA-allele-positive subsets. Repertoires with fewer than 30,000 or more than 120,000 public chains, plus five repertoires with anomalous nucleotide sharing, were excluded from co-occurrence clustering. This immuneACCESS table, as held by TCRdb, lists in-frame sequences with V and J called but not all clones. Of the missing ones, under half trace to an unresolved V gene in checked studies; the others have no known cause. The V and J calls and the clone size are those of that table, but D and trimming were determined from the DNA. This sample holds fewer than 250,000 clones; about 75% were observed only once. Roughly 2% of the sample is taken by the ten largest.

The cohort was made up of about 610 healthy bone marrow donors. At the time of sampling, all cohort members were nominally healthy, though unrecorded immune exposures were likely present. The donor tested CMV seronegative, placing the donor among the 350 to 400 seronegative members of the cohort. A peripheral blood sample was provided by each donor, and peripheral blood mononuclear cells were used for TCR beta sequencing. The Qiagen DNeasy Blood Extraction Kit was used to extract genomic DNA from the blood cell samples. Relative to germline, V is missing 11 bases and J is missing 14 bases, with 8 bases of the junction outside any gene match. The germline V gene (reference sequence) sets CDR1 to SEHNR and CDR2 to FQNEAQ. The CDR3 runs 9 amino acids, cysteine and phenylalanine included. The entry retains the CDR3 DNA only, 27 bases that are in frame from base 1. The source of the sample is a study of cytomegalovirus exposure and HLA in healthy donors (dated by TCRdb to the late 2010s). As for the study more broadly: An earlier analysis of approximately 550 of the donors reported 250 to 350 Gb of sequence data and 100 million to 140 million unique TCR beta sequences from approximately 180 million T cells. Approximately 330 gigabases of sequencing data and about 92 million unique TCR sequences made up an early release that covered approximately 620 HLA-typed donors. The genetic ancestry cluster associated with self-reported Caucasian donors included 80% to 90% of the roughly 360 genotyped donors. The study aimed to test whether signatures of past pathogen exposure could be identified by cataloging public T cell receptors. The study used immunosequencing to profile the T cell repertoires of approximately 690 subjects and linked those repertoires to cytomegalovirus serostatus. Along with the approximately 700-subject first cohort, a separate validation cohort of over a hundred different subjects was used. To predict cytomegalovirus infection status, the study brought together high-throughput TCR immunosequencing, statistical association of individual TCRs with disease status, and machine learning. A later analysis re-analyzed previously published TCR beta repertoires from 660 or so donors and added high-resolution HLA genotyping to study TCR occurrence patterns. Rather than using new phenotypic data, the later analysis identified candidate immune exposures from TCR beta sequences and from how often those sequences occurred across donors. An earlier analysis of fewer than 750 of the donors used high-throughput TCR beta sequencing to judge whether each TCR beta V gene segment behaved as functional or pseudogenic. Donor age, sex, ethnicity and CMV serostatus were compiled alongside the repertoire data. In a later genetic analysis, genome-wide SNP genotypes for about 55% of the roughly 700 donors were used, and that subset was treated as a discovery cohort. Every discovery cohort repertoire had been produced on one sequencing platform. HLA typing covered class I and class II loci at four-digit resolution. Typing coverage varied by locus: 629-630 donors for A, B, C, DRB1 and DQB1; approximately 560 for DQA1; over 600 for DPA1; 400 to 480 for DPB1. Because of strong linkage in the cohort, a few DR-DQ haplotypes were treated as single units for association and clustering. Across 398 genotyped donors of the cohort, an average of about 200,000 unique TCR beta nucleotide sequences per donor were sequenced, and 15% to 20% of those sequences were non-productive.

The study at large found these results: Specific HLA alleles were associated with roughly 17,000 TCR beta sequences at a false discovery rate of 0.05 in a later analysis. The study gave a list of around 170 TCR beta chains associated with cytomegalovirus. Some IMGT-functional V segments, including TRBV6-2 and TRBV6-3, could not be distinguished by the 87-base-pair reads and were therefore excluded. In a later analysis, the rate of TCR association differed among HLA loci, with DRB1 alleles having the most associated TCRs and HLA-C alleles having the fewest. The only immune exposure information available for the cohort was CMV serostatus. Linkage disequilibrium might explain the correlated functional status among segregating V segments, but an unknown experimental factor could not be excluded. Most TCR sequences were observed very rarely across donors, whereas some public TCRs were present in many individuals. Compared with equally common non-associated chains, HLA-associated TCR beta chains in a later analysis were more clonally expanded and had lower generation probabilities. The presence/absence analyses assumed that sequencing depth was roughly uniform across donors, and that assumption may not be true. Only TCR beta chains were sequenced in this cohort, and the absence of alpha or paired-chain data limited detectable features. In a later genetic analysis, fewer N-insertions in productive TCRs were reported among donors in an Asian-associated ancestry cluster than the approximately 710-donor mean. A further reported finding was that TCR beta sequences accurately predicted the HLA-A and HLA-B alleles for most subjects in the first cohort. In vitro tests confirmed that a few of the cytomegalovirus-associated TCR beta chains recognize cytomegalovirus antigens. In a later analysis, most CMV-associated TCR beta chains were found to appear HLA-restricted, with HLA associations seemingly driven largely by CMV exposure. An association between a missense DCLRE1C variant and V-gene and J-gene trimming of TCR beta chains was found in a later genetic analysis and replicated in an independent cohort. According to a later analysis, parvovirus B19, influenza, CMV and Epstein-Barr virus appeared linked to several top co-occurrence clusters. Because HLA typing was unavailable for some donors at each locus, only the typed subset was used in association tests. The authors suggested that the approach could potentially be generalized to other disease states and immunological phenotypes. In an earlier analysis of 500 to 650 of the donors, most TCR beta V segments appeared in productive rearrangements about 87% or about 30% of the time, broadly matching IMGT annotations. Cytomegalovirus status was reported to be diagnosed by the classifier with high specificity and sensitivity in both the original and validation cohorts. A cluster of highly shared sequence variants was judged likely to be a technical artifact of the sequencing pipeline. When HLA alleles, especially DR and DQ, strongly co-occurred, TCR associations were difficult to assign to individual alleles. The earlier analysis of 587 of the donors excluded some 15 rarely observed V segments, including chromosome 9 orphons, because counts were too low.

The sequence joins TRBV7-9 to TRBJ1-2; 7 bases in the junction line up with TRBD1. The sequencing sample was made of PBMCs. The sequence was collected from a woman aged 30 to 39 in good health and CMV-seronegative. CDR3 region: CAVRQGATF. The DNA sequence is TGTGCCGTACGACAGGGTGCGACCTTC. Reference TRBV7-9 and TRBJ1-2 proteins supply the regions before and after the CDR3; the full variable domain is: DTGVSQNPRHKITKRGQNVTFRCDPISEHNRLYWYRQTLGQGPEFLTYFQNEAQLEKSRLLSDRFSAERPKGSFSTLEIQRTEQGDSAMYLCAVRQGATFGSGTRLTVV.